Reported below is one T cell receptor (beta chain). Germline V gene data show CDR1 as LGHDT and CDR2 as YNNKEL (reference sequence). V was trimmed by 0 bases and J by 1 base, leaving 12 bases between them. The CDR3 is made up of 16 amino acids. These data come from a study of blood T cell repertoires in COVID-19. Assay used: immunoSEQ multiplex PCR; TCRdb lists only in-frame clones, some missing. The sample has approximately 240,000 clones, just under 85% seen once; the top ten hold around 6.8%. The source is a woman aged 60-75 years with active or convalescent COVID-19. The chain couples TRBV3-1 (or the pseudogene TRBV3-2) to TRBJ1-1; perhaps TRBD1 as D (5 bases). Input material: peripheral blood. The CDR3 reads CASSQDGGLRNTEAFF. CDR3 DNA: TGTGCCAGCAGCCAAGACGGGGGTCTCAGGAACACTGAAGCTTTCTTT.